Reported below is one T cell receptor beta chain. These data belong to a study of blood T cell repertoires in COVID-19. Study-wide context: Some COVID-19 samples were acute and others convalescent; all came from the United States, Italy and Spain. T cells, B-cell-depleted T cells, or PBMCs provided the cDNA or gDNA that served as material.

Per the original methods: Nucleated cell number was recorded as an estimate derived from reference gene primer amplification. Produced via immunoSEQ multiplex PCR; TCRdb's table is partial and in-frame only. That table furnishes V, J and clone size, whereas the DNA furnished D and trimming. Of around 250,000 clones listed, less than 90% are singletons. Per the germline V gene, CDR1 is LNHDA and CDR2 is SQIVND (reference sequence). Unmatched junction bases numbered 9, after V lost 5 bases and J lost 8 bases. The CDR3 runs to 16 residues. V gene TRBV19 combines with J gene TRBJ2-1, with 13 nucleotides matching TRBD2. The sample consisted of peripheral blood. The clonotype comes from a man aged 60 to 69 with acute or convalescent COVID-19. CDR3 in DNA: TGTGCCAGTAGTCATCGGGGACTAGCGGGAACATATGAGCAGTTCTTC. As protein: CASSHRGLAGTYEQFF.